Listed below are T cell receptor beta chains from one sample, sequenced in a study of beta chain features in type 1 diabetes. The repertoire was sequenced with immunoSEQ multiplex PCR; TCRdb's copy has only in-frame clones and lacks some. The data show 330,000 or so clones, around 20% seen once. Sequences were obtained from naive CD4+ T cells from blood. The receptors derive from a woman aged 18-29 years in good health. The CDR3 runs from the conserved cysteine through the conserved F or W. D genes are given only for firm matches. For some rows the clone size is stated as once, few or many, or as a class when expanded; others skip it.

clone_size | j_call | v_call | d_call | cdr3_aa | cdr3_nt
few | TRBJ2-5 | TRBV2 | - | CASLPRTGEETQYF | TGTGCCAGCCTCCCCAGGACGGGGGAGGAGACCCAGTACTTC
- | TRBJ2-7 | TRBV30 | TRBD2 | CAWSWGGYEQYF | TGTGCCTGGAGTTGGGGGGGCTACGAGCAGTACTTC
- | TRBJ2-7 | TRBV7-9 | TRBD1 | CASSWTGGSYEQYF | TGTGCCAGCAGCTGGACAGGCGGCTCCTACGAGCAGTACTTC
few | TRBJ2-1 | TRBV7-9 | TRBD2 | CASSGGRSYNEQFF | TGTGCCAGCAGCGGCGGGAGATCTTACAATGAGCAGTTCTTC
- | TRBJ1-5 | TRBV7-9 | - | CASSPTKDQPQHF | TGTGCCAGCAGCCCGACAAAAGATCAGCCCCAGCATTTT
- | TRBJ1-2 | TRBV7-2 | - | CASSLAPGTAHYGYTF | TGTGCCAGCAGCTTAGCACCCGGGACTGCCCATTATGGCTACACCTTC
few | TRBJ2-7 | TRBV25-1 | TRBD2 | CASSLLSGGRSHEQYF | TGTGCCAGCAGTCTCCTCTCGGGGGGGAGGTCCCACGAGCAGTACTTC
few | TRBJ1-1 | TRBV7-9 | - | CASSLVTGNTEAFF | TGTGCCAGCAGCTTAGTGACGGGGAACACTGAAGCTTTCTTT
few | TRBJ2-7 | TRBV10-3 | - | CAISGRDEQYF | TGTGCCATCAGTGGGAGAGACGAGCAGTACTTC
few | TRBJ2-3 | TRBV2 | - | CASSNQGQNTDTQYF | TGTGCCAGCAGCAATCAGGGACAAAACACAGATACGCAGTATTTT
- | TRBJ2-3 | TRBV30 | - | CAWTSPPSGTDTQYF | TGTGCCTGGACCTCCCCGCCCTCGGGCACAGATACGCAGTATTTT
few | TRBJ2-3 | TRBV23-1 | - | CASPGLATQYF | TGCGCCAGTCCCGGTCTAGCGACGCAGTATTTT
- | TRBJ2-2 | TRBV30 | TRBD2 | CAWRGGTLNTGELFF | TGTGCCTGGCGGGGGGGGACCTTGAACACCGGGGAGCTGTTTTTT
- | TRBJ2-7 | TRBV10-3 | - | CAISRASSPTTSYEQYF | TGTGCCATCAGCAGGGCGAGCTCCCCTACTACCTCCTACGAGCAGTACTTC
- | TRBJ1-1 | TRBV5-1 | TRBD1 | CASSLADRGRRAEAFF | TGCGCCAGCAGCTTGGCGGACAGGGGCAGAAGGGCTGAAGCTTTCTTT
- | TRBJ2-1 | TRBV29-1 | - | CSVAQGSWPYNEQFF | TGCAGCGTGGCTCAGGGGAGTTGGCCCTACAATGAGCAGTTCTTC
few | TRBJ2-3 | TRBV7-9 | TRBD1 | CASSDGQGYTDTQYF | TGTGCCAGCAGTGATGGACAGGGGTACACAGATACGCAGTATTTT
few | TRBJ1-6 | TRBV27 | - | CASSEITGLPPLHF | TGTGCCAGCAGTGAAATTACAGGGTTGCCACCCCTCCACTTT
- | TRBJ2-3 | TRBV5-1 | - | CASSPQKGLTDTQYF | TGCGCCAGCAGCCCGCAGAAGGGGCTGACAGATACGCAGTATTTT
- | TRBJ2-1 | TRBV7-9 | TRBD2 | CASTRDSSGFGNEQFF | TGTGCCAGCACCCGGGATAGTAGCGGGTTTGGGAATGAGCAGTTCTTC
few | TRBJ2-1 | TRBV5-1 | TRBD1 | CASSYGTASYNEQFF | TGCGCCAGCAGCTACGGGACAGCCTCCTACAATGAGCAGTTCTTC
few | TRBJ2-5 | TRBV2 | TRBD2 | CASTILPPGLAFETQYF | TGTGCCAGCACTATCCTTCCGCCAGGACTAGCATTCGAGACCCAGTACTTC
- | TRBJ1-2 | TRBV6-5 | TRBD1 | CASKVGGNYGYTF | TGTGCCAGCAAAGTAGGGGGCAACTATGGCTACACCTTC
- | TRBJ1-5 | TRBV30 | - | CAWSVQTGQQPQHF | TGTGCCTGGAGTGTACAAACAGGGCAACAGCCCCAGCATTTT
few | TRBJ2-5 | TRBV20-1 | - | CSARLQETQYF | TGCAGTGCTAGACTTCAAGAGACCCAGTACTTC
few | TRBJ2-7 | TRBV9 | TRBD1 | CASSGQGFYEQYF | TGTGCCAGCAGCGGACAGGGTTTTTACGAGCAGTACTTC
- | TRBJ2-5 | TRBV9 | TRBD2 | CASNGRPDGGETQYF | TGTGCCAGCAACGGGCGGCCGGACGGGGGGGAGACCCAGTACTTC
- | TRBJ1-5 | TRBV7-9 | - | CASSSIREPNQPQHF | TGTGCCAGCAGCTCTATCCGGGAGCCCAATCAGCCCCAGCATTTT
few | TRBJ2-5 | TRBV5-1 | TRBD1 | CASSSTGVVETQYF | TGCGCCAGCAGCTCAACAGGGGTGGTAGAGACCCAGTACTTC
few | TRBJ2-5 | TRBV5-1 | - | CASSLGVQREETQYF | TGCGCCAGCAGCTTGGGGGTACAGAGGGAAGAGACCCAGTACTTC
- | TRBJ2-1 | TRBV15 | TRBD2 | CATSRTSGRANEQFF | TGTGCCACCAGTCGGACTAGCGGGAGGGCAAATGAGCAGTTCTTC
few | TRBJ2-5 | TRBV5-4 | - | CASSLWPIQETQYF | TGTGCCAGCAGCTTGTGGCCCATCCAAGAGACCCAGTACTTC
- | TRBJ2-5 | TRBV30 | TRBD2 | CARGGPSQETQYF | TGTGCCAGGGGAGGGCCGAGTCAAGAGACCCAGTACTTC
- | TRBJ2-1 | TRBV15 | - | CATSGRYREFSYNEQFF | TGTGCCACCAGCGGGAGGTATAGGGAATTCTCCTACAATGAGCAGTTCTTC
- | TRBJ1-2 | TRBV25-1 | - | CASSAQGYYGYTF | TGTGCCAGCAGTGCCCAGGGGTACTATGGCTACACCTTC
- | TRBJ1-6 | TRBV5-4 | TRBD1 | CASSLDRGASSPLHF | TGTGCCAGCAGCTTGGACAGGGGCGCTTCCTCACCCCTCCACTTT
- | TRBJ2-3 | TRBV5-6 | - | CASSLAMDTQYF | TGTGCCAGCAGCTTGGCAATGGATACGCAGTATTTT
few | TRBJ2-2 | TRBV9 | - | CASSPRVNTGELFF | TGTGCCAGCAGCCCTCGAGTGAACACCGGGGAGCTGTTTTTT
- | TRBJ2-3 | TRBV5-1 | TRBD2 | CASSLEPAGGPTDTQYF | TGCGCCAGCAGCTTGGAACCAGCGGGAGGACCTACAGATACGCAGTATTTT
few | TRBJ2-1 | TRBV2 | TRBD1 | CARKTGSSYNEQFF | TGTGCCAGGAAGACAGGGAGCTCCTACAATGAGCAGTTCTTC
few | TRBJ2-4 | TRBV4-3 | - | CASSQGADHKNIQYF | TGCGCCAGCAGCCAAGGGGCAGACCACAAAAACATTCAGTACTTC
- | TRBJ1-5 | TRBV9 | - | CASSGHPNQPQHF | TGTGCCAGCAGCGGACACCCGAATCAGCCCCAGCATTTT
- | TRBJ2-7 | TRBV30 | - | CAWTGSVSYEQYF | TGTGCCTGGACAGGGTCTGTCTCCTACGAGCAGTACTTC
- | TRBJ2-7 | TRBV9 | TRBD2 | CASSPRTSGRYEQYF | TGTGCCAGCAGCCCCCGGACTAGCGGGAGGTACGAGCAGTACTTC
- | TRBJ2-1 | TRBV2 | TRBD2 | CASSGLVLADEQFF | TGTGCCAGCAGTGGGCTCGTACTAGCGGATGAGCAGTTCTTC
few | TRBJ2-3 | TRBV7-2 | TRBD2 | CASSLGPGRRGDTQYF | TGTGCCAGCAGCTTAGGTCCCGGGAGGAGGGGAGATACGCAGTATTTT
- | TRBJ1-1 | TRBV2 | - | CASSVQGTEAFF | TGTGCCAGCAGTGTCCAGGGAACTGAAGCTTTCTTT
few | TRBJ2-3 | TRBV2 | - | CASRGPLDTQYF | TGTGCCAGCAGGGGGCCGCTAGATACGCAGTATTTT
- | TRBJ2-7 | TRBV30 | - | CAWSRGGDEQYF | TGTGCCTGGAGTCGGGGCGGGGACGAGCAGTACTTC
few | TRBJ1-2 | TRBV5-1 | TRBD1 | CASSFTGTGFYGYTF | TGCGCCAGCAGCTTTACCGGGACAGGGTTCTATGGCTACACCTTC
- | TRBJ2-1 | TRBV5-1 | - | CASSLELYNEQFF | TGCGCCAGCAGCTTGGAACTATACAATGAGCAGTTCTTC
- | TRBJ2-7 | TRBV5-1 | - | CASSIGTPGDEQYF | TGCGCCAGCAGCATAGGGACCCCGGGAGACGAGCAGTACTTC
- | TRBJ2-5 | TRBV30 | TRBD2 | CAWTLAGGRAQYF | TGTGCCTGGACCTTAGCGGGAGGGAGGGCCCAGTACTTC
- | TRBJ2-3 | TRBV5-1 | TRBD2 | CASSAGTSGRADTQYF | TGCGCCAGCAGCGCCGGGACTAGCGGGAGAGCAGATACGCAGTATTTT
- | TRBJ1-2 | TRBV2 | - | CASSWSLYGYTF | TGTGCCAGCAGTTGGAGTCTCTATGGCTACACCTTC